A selection of T cell receptor beta chains follows, all from one sample in a study of T-cell reconstitution after alpha-beta-depleted transplantation in children. TCRdb fed the PCR reads into MiXCR, producing one record per CDR3 protein. The sample carries fewer than 550,000 distinct CDR3 sequences, about 17% recorded once. This specimen consisted of PBMCs, mostly from graft donor cells, obtained 360 days after TCRalphabeta/CD19-depleted stem cell transplant. These receptor sequences come from a boy under three years old who had a stem cell transplant for Wiskott-Aldrich syndrome, so the T cells may come from the graft donor. CDR3s leave out the opening cysteine and the closing phenylalanine or tryptophan. The D gene is left open where the match is weak.

>TRBD2|14|TRBV24-1|TRBJ2-1
ATSDVAGSSHNEQF
>NA|14|TRBV5-1|TRBJ2-1
ASSLAGGIGANEQF
>NA|8|TRBV5-1|TRBJ2-1
AKVNNEQF
>NA|10|TRBV20-1|TRBJ1-5
SAMEGSQPQH
>NA|13|TRBV4-2|TRBJ2-7
ASSQEQKSSYEQY
>NA|13|TRBV12-3/TRBV12-4|TRBJ2-5
ASSYHLNPLQAQY
>NA|15|TRBV7-9|TRBJ2-5
ASSRLRETSSVETQY
>NA|10|TRBV12-3/TRBV12-4|TRBJ2-3
ASSLILDTQY
>NA|12|TRBV28|TRBJ2-2
ASSPGTTVGELF
>NA|13|TRBV7-9|TRBJ2-3
ASSFQGPSTDTQY
>TRBD1|12|TRBV12-3/TRBV12-4|TRBJ1-5
ASSSGTVSQPQH
>TRBD2|18|TRBV20-1|TRBJ2-7
SATYPTVALSGRLRYEQY
>NA|13|TRBV5-1|TRBJ2-3
ASSLGGGWADTQY
>TRBD1|14|TRBV5-1|TRBJ1-1
ASSLDDRDMNTEAF
>NA|11|TRBV6-1|TRBJ2-1
ATRLLGYNEQF
>NA|13|TRBV6-1|TRBJ2-4
ASNKGQLAKNIQY
>TRBD1|14|TRBV4-1|TRBJ2-5
ASSPGQGGRRETQY
>TRBD2|14|TRBV6-5|TRBJ2-1
ASSYGSSGGGNEQF
>TRBD1|12|TRBV12-3/TRBV12-4|TRBJ2-7
ASSSGQGAGEQY
>TRBD2|12|TRBV28|TRBJ2-7
ASSPGSSGRDWV
>NA|11|TRBV5-1|TRBJ1-1
ASMANLNTEAF
>NA|14|TRBV11-2|TRBJ2-1
ASSGPSRLVGHEQF
>NA|14|TRBV12-3/TRBV12-4|TRBJ2-7
ASSRAQKGETYEQY
>NA|10|TRBV5-1|TRBJ2-1
ASSLGLQHQF
>NA|12|TRBV3-1|TRBJ1-5
ASSQVISNQPQH
>NA|12|TRBV7-6|TRBJ2-7
ASSSGYSSYEQY
>NA|18|TRBV4-1|TRBJ2-1
ASSQFWRRTYGGRGNEQF
>NA|12|TRBV30|TRBJ2-1
AWKTGSFYNEQF
>NA|11|TRBV20-1|TRBJ2-5
SGAGSNQETQY
>NA|14|TRBV12-3/TRBV12-4|TRBJ2-2
ASSSEFPWGHGELF
>TRBD1|11|TRBV12-3/TRBV12-4|TRBJ2-7
ASTPDRGHEQY
>NA|15|TRBV27|TRBJ2-2
ASSLWPILPNTGELF